The source of this T cell receptor beta chain is a study of T cell responses to AZD1222 COVID-19 vaccine. Overall study findings and caveats: Mostly white British, mostly female donors; authors suggested clonal diversity may be underestimated. It was only five to seven AZD1222 recipients who were seropositive at baseline.

With V trimmed by 2 bases and J by 6 bases, 8 bases remained unmatched. CDR1 is MNHEY and CDR2 is SMNVEV in the germline V gene (reference sequence). The CDR3 has 17 amino acids. A note on this clone: Its cognate antigen is unknown.

Clones were sequenced by immunoSEQ multiplex PCR, and TCRdb holds only the in-frame ones, with some missing. The data contain 65,000 to 80,000 clones, about 83% of them singletons. Sequences were derived from peripheral blood, sampled 28 days after the second AZD1222 dose. This clonotype was obtained from an adult who received the AZD1222 COVID-19 vaccine. V usage is TRBV27 and J usage is TRBJ1-6; 9 nucleotides align to TRBD1. The chain's CDR3 is CASSLQVNRGPNSPLHF. For the CDR3, the DNA is TGTGCCAGCAGTTTACAGGTCAACAGGGGGCCTAATTCACCCCTCCACTTT.